The T cell receptor (beta chain) under discussion was sequenced for a study of STAT5B mutations in CD4+ large granular lymphocyte leukemia. Study findings and constraints: Main leukemic clonotypes were patient-specific, but roughly 26% appeared at low frequency elsewhere. Data were not HLA-matched across samples.

This clone was counted a single time. Its antigen is undetermined. The assay was run at survey level. Using immunoSEQ multiplex PCR, the repertoire was profiled, and TCRdb retains in-frame clones only, with some absent. The table includes some 34,000 clones, 75% to 85% detected once. Control samples were healthy donors' buffy coats. The CDR3 contains 16 residues. V lost 4 bases to trimming and J lost 2 bases, with 18 bases between them. Germline CDR1 reads SGHKS; CDR2 reads YYEKEE (reference sequence). This receptor was identified in a human donor in good health. The chain joins TRBV5-5 to TRBJ2-5; weak D call: TRBD1 (6 bases). The sample consisted of CD4+ T cells from blood buffy coats. The DNA for the CDR3 is TGTGCCAGCAGCCGCGGGCATGGGCAGGGGCAAGAGACCCAGTACTTC. Amino acid sequence: CASSRGHGQGQETQYF.